This TCR beta chain was captured in a study of cytomegalovirus exposure and HLA in healthy donors. Regarding the study as a whole: It was reported that TCR beta sequences correctly inferred the HLA-A and HLA-B alleles for most subjects. Analysis was performed later, and it showed HLA-associated TCR beta chains to be more clonally expanded than equally common others. A later analysis revealed that TCR association rates differed between HLA loci, peaking at DRB1 and bottoming out at HLA-C.

The PCR employed 60 Vbeta primers together with 13 Jbeta primers. Repertoires were generated with immunoSEQ multiplex PCR, while TCRdb's copy carries only in-frame clones and drops some. The sample comprises more than 95,000 clones, about two thirds of which are singletons, and around 4% rests with the top ten. This clone was recorded once. Its specificity is unknown. The CDR3 consists of 13 residues. Germline loops: CDR1 GTSNPN, CDR2 SVGIG (reference sequence). The V gene lost 2 bases and the J gene lost 8 bases, with 14 bases spanning the gap. Sequencing was carried out using PBMCs. The J gene is TRBJ2-3, the V gene TRBV30; a possible D gene is TRBD2 (6 bases). The TCR originated in a man aged 25 to 40 in good health and CMV-seronegative. CDR3 protein: CAWSTGTATTQYF. The CDR3 DNA sequence: TGTGCCTGGAGTACTGGGACTGCCACTACGCAGTATTTT.